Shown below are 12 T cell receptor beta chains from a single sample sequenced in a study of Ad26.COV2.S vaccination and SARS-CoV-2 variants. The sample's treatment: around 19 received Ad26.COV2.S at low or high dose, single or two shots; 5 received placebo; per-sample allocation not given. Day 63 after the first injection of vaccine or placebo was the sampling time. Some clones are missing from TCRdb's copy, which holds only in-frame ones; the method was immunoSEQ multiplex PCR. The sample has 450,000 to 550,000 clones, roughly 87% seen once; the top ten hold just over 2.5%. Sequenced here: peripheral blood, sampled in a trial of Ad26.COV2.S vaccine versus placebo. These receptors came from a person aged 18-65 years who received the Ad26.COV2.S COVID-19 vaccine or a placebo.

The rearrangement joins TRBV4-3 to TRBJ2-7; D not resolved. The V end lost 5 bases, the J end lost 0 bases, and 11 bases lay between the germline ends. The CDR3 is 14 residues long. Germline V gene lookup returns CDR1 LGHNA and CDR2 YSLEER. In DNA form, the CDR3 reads TGCGCCAGCAGCGCCTTTATCTCCTCCTACGAGCAGTACTTC. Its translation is CASSAFISSYEQYF.

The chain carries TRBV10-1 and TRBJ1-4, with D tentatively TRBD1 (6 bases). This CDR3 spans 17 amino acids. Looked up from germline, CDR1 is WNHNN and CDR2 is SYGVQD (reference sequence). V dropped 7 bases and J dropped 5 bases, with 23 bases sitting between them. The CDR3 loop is CASISAQGQGWNEKLFF. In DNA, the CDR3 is TGCGCCAGCATTTCAGCCCAGGGGCAAGGGTGGAATGAAAAACTGTTTTTT.

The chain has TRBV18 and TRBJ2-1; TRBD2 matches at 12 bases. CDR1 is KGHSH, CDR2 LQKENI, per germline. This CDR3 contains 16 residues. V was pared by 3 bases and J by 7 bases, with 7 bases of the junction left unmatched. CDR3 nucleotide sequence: TGTGCCAGCTCACCCCCGGGACTAGCGGGTAGTAATGAGCAGTTCTTC. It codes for CASSPPGLAGSNEQFF.

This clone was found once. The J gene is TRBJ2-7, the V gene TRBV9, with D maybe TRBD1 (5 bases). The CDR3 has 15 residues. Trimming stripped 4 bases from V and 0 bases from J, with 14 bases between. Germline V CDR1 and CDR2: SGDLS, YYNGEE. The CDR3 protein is CASSPRPGPSYEQYF. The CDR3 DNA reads TGTGCCAGCAGCCCCCGCCCAGGGCCCTCCTACGAGCAGTACTTC.

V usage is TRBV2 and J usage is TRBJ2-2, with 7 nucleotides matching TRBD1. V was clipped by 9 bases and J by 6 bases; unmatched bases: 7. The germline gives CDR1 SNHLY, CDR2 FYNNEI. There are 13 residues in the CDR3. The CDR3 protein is CARQTGSAGELFF. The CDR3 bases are TGTGCCAGACAGACAGGGTCGGCCGGGGAGCTGTTTTTT.

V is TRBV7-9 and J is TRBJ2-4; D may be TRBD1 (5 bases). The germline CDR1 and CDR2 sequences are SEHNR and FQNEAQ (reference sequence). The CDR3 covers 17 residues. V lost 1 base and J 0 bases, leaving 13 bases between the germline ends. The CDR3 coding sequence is TGTGCCAGCAGCTTAGTCGTCGGACAAAGAGCCAAAAACATTCAGTACTTC. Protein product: CASSLVVGQRAKNIQYF.

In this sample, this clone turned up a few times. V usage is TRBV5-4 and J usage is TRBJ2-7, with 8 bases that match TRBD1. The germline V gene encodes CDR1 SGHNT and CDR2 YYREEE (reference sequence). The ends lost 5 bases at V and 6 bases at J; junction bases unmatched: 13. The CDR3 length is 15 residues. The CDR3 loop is CASSWDRQGSGEQYV. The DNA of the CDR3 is TGTGCCAGCAGTTGGGACCGACAGGGGTCCGGCGAGCAGTACGTC.

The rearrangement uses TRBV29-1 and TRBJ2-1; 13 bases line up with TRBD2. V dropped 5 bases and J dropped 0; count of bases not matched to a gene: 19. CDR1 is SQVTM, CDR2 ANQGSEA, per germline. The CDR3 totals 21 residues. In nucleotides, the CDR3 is TGCAGCGTTCCAAGACTAGCGGGGGGACCACCGTACTTGAGCTCCTACAATGAGCAGTTCTTC. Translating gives CSVPRLAGGPPYLSSYNEQFF.

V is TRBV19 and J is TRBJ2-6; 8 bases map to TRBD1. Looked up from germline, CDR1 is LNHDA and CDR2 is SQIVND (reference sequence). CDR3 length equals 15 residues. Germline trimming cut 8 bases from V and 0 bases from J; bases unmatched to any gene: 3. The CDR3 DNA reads TGTGCCAGTGACAGGGGCAACTCTGGGGCCAACGTCCTGACTTTC. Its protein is CASDRGNSGANVLTF.

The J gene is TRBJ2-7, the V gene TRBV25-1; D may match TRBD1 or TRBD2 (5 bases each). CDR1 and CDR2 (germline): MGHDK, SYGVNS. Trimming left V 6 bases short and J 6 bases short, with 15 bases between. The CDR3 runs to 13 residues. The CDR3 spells CASRRGQGREQYF. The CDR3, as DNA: TGTGCCAGCAGGAGGGGTCAAGGGCGCGAGCAGTACTTC.

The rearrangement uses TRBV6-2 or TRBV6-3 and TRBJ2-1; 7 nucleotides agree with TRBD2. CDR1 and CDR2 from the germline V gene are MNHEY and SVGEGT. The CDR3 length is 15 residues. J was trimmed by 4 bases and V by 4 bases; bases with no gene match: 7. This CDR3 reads CASSLLRREYNEQFF. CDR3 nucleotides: TGTGCCAGCAGTTTGCTAAGGCGGGAGTACAATGAGCAGTTCTTC.

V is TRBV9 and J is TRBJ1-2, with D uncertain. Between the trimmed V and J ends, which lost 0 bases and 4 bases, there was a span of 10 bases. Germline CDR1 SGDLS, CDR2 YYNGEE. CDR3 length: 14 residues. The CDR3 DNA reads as TGTGCCAGCAGCGTAGACGGAGGAGCCTATGGCTACACCTTC. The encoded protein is CASSVDGGAYGYTF.